Shown below are 13 T cell receptor beta chains from a single sample sequenced in a study of T cell repertoires in aging, cancer and after chemotherapy. TCR beta rearrangements were amplified from peripheral blood genomic DNA. Rearranged V-D-J TRB sequences were amplified with a mixed TRB-A/B primer pool. TCRdb re-derived calls from the multiplex PCR reads in MiXCR, one entry per CDR3 protein. The data show thousands of distinct CDR3 sequences, with approximately 39% seen just once and roughly 50% held by the top ten. The sample consisted of blood. These TCRs come from a human donor in good health.

The V and J genes are TRBV5-6 and TRBJ2-2, with D possibly being TRBD1 or TRBD2 (5 bases each). CDR1 is SGHDT and CDR2 is YYEEEE in the germline V gene. Deletions cut 0 bases from V and 0 bases from J, with 18 bases between. This CDR3 region has 19 residues. The CDR3 reads CASSLVKGPITSNTGELFF. In DNA form, the CDR3 reads TGTGCCAGCAGCTTGGTAAAGGGACCAATAACATCGAACACCGGGGAGCTGTTTTTT.

This clonotype was seen a handful of times. A read error is likely, as this CDR3 ends without the conserved phenylalanine or tryptophan. Because the CDR3's place on the DNA is in doubt, the DNA is left out and the CDR3 is given as listed by TCRdb. The chain carries TRBV10-3 and TRBJ2-3; whether TRBD2, the table's D call, matches the DNA was not checked. The germline gives CDR1 ENHRY, CDR2 SYGVKD. The CDR3 comprises 12 residues, both ends counted. This CDR3 is CAISEEASGGIL.

The V and J genes are TRBV6-2 or TRBV6-3 and TRBJ1-5; D is ambiguous. Trimming took off 4 bases at V and 1 base at J, with 14 bases between the two ends. The CDR3 totals 16 residues. Germline values: CDR1 MNHEY, CDR2 SVGEGT. CDR3 sequence reads: CASSSFRPQSNQPQHF. The CDR3 region has the DNA TGTGCCAGCAGTTCTTTCAGGCCCCAGAGCAATCAGCCCCAGCATTTT.

V and J are TRBV20-1 and TRBJ2-5, with TRBD1 as a possible D gene (6 bases). CDR3 size: 13 residues. The germline gives CDR1 DFQATT, CDR2 SNEGSKA (reference sequence). Trimming removed 2 bases at V and 4 bases at J, with 11 bases between. This CDR3 is CSARISGVETQYF. Here the CDR3 DNA reads TGCAGTGCTAGAATATCAGGGGTAGAGACCCAGTACTTC.

This clonotype was detected a few times. The rearrangement joins TRBV6-5 to TRBJ1-2; no clear D. The CDR3 runs 11 residues. Per the germline V gene, CDR1 is MNHEY and CDR2 is SVGAGI. V was pared by 6 bases and J by 7 bases, with 9 bases between. The CDR3 protein is CASRFTGGYTF. CDR3 DNA sequence: TGTGCCAGCAGATTTACGGGTGGCTACACCTTC.

The table lists this clonotype with a few counts. The V and J genes are TRBV6-5 and TRBJ2-7; no clear D. CDR3 length: 14 amino acids. CDR1 is MNHEY and CDR2 is SVGAGI in the germline V gene. V was trimmed by 6 bases and J by 1 base, leaving 13 bases between them. CDR3 DNA: TGTGCCAGCAGCGAGGACGGTGGGTCCTACGAGCAGTACTTC. This gives the protein CASSEDGGSYEQYF.

V usage is TRBV6-5 and J usage is TRBJ1-2; tentatively, D is TRBD1 (5 bases). This CDR3 has 15 amino acids. Germline lookup yields CDR1 MNHEY and CDR2 SVGAGI. V lost 7 bases and J 9 bases, leaving 24 bases between the germline ends. This CDR3 is CASTNLGGTVKSYTF. CDR3 bases: TGTGCCAGCACCAACCTGGGGGGGACGGTGAAGAGCTACACCTTC.

This clonotype was seen only a few times. One end of the junction fails to match germline, which may point to a read error. The chain joins TRBV18 to TRBJ2-5, with D tentatively TRBD2 (5 bases). Germline V gene data show CDR1 as KGHSH and CDR2 as LQKENI. The CDR3 covers 15 residues. The CDR3 is CASSPRGLWGETQYF. In DNA form, the CDR3 reads TGTGCCAGCTCTCCACGGGGTCTTTGGGGAGAGACCCAGTACTTC. The variable domain in full, with the rest retrieved from reference TRBV18 and TRBJ2-5, is NAGVMQNPRHLVRRRGQEARLRCSPMKGHSHVYWYRQLPEEGLKFMVYLQKENIIDESGMPKERFSAEFPKEGPSILRIQQVVRGDSAAYFCASSPRGLWGETQYFGPGTRLLVL.

This clonotype rates as medium-sized. The chain uses TRBV18 and TRBJ2-5; D may match TRBD1 or TRBD2 (5 bases each). This CDR3 spans 16 amino acids. CDR1 and CDR2 (germline): KGHSH, LQKENI. The ends were cut back, 2 bases at V and 5 bases at J, with 18 bases in the middle. The CDR3 bases are TGTGCCAGCTCACCAGGCTTTGGTCTAGCAGGGGAGACCCAGTACTTC. The encoded protein is CASSPGFGLAGETQYF.

This clonotype was seen more than once but under ten times. The chain has TRBV7-2 and TRBJ2-1; the D gene is possibly TRBD2 (6 bases). Germline V CDR1 and CDR2: SGHTA, FQGNSA. Trimming shortened V by 4 bases and J by 2 bases, and 24 bases separated the two germline ends. The CDR3 sequence is 19 residues long. The CDR3 sequence is CASSYPLAGSTTPYNEQFF. Here the CDR3 DNA reads TGTGCCAGCAGCTACCCACTTGCGGGGTCAACCACCCCCTACAATGAGCAGTTCTTC.

The V call is TRBV15, the J call TRBJ1-1; D is unclear. CDR3 length equals 13 residues. Trimming cost V 1 base and J 2 bases, with 5 bases left between them. CDR1 is LNHNV, CDR2 YYDKDF, per germline (reference sequence). CDR3 region: CATSRVENTEAFF. The CDR3 region has the DNA TGTGCCACCAGCAGAGTAGAAAACACTGAAGCTTTCTTT.

This clonotype was picked up one time. The chain joins TRBV11-1 to TRBJ2-7; maybe TRBD1 (6 bases). The V end was cut by 2 bases, the J end by 4 bases, with 9 bases between. The CDR3 runs to 13 residues. From germline, CDR1 is SGHAT and CDR2 FQDESV (reference sequence). DNA of the CDR3: TGTGCCAGCAGCTTATCCGGACAGTACGAGCAGTACTTC. Amino acid sequence: CASSLSGQYEQYF.

The CDR3 protein is CASSLDGGELFF. CDR3 nucleotide sequence: TGTGCCAGCAGCTTAGATGGTGGGGAGCTGTTTTTT. The chain recombines TRBV11-1 with TRBJ2-2; D gene unclear. CDR1 and CDR2 (germline): SGHAT, FQDESV (reference sequence). Trimming removed 1 base from V and 8 bases from J, with 5 bases in between. The CDR3 length is 12 residues.